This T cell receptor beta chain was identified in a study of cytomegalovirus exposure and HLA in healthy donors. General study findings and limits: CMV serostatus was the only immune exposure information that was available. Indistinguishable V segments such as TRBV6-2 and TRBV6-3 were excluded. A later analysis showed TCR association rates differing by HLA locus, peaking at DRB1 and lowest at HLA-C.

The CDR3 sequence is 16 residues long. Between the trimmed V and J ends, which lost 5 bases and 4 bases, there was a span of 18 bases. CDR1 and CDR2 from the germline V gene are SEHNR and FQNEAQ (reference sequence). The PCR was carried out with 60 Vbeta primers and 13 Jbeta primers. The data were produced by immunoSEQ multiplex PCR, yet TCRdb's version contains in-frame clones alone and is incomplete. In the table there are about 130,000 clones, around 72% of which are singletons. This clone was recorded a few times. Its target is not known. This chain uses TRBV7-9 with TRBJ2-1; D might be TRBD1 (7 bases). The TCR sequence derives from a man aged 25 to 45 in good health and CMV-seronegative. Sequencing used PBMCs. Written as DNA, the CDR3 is TGTGCCAGCAGCGAGACTAGGGGGCGAGGGTACAATGAGCAGTTCTTC. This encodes CASSETRGRGYNEQFF.